This section outlines one TCR beta chain sequence together with its context. Antigen: not known. Stated treatment: roughly 11-day PBMC culture with coronavirus spike peptide pools or control peptides (ViraFEST assay). The Oncomine TCR Beta short-read assay was applied to DNA of cultured CD4+ T cells. Each CDR3 protein gets one entry after TCRdb re-called the PCR reads with MiXCR. The sample shows about 20,000 distinct CDR3 sequences, around 45% of them seen only once. The sample comes from a study of vaccination and CD4 T cells after COVID-19. Turning to the study itself: The makeup of the convalescents was six males and four females, two of them Hispanic. Typically, post-vaccine samples were obtained a median approximately 74 days after dose two, within a range of 14 to 241.

The CDR3 has 13 amino acids. After removal of 3 bases from V and 13 bases from J, the junction contained 9 bases not matched to a gene. Germline V gene data show CDR1 as SGHVS and CDR2 as FNYEAQ. The chain combines TRBV7-6 with TRBJ2-1; 7 bases fit TRBD1. The source of this sequence is a human donor who had recovered from COVID-19. Input material: CD4+ T cells from blood, cultured in vitro. The CDR3 spells CASSFGQATFQFF. The DNA for the CDR3 is TGTGCCAGCAGCTTCGGACAGGCTACATTCCAGTTCTTC.